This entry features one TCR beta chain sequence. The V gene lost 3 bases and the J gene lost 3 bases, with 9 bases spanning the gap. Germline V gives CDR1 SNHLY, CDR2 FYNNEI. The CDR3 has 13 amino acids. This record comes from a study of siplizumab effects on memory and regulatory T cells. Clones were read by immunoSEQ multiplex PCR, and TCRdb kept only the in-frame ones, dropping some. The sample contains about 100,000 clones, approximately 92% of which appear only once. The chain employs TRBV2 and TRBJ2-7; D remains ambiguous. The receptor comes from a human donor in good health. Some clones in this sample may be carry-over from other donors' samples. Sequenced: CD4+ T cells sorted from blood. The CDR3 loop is CASSEGSYYEQYF. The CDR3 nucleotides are TGTGCCAGCAGTGAGGGTTCGTACTACGAGCAGTACTTC.